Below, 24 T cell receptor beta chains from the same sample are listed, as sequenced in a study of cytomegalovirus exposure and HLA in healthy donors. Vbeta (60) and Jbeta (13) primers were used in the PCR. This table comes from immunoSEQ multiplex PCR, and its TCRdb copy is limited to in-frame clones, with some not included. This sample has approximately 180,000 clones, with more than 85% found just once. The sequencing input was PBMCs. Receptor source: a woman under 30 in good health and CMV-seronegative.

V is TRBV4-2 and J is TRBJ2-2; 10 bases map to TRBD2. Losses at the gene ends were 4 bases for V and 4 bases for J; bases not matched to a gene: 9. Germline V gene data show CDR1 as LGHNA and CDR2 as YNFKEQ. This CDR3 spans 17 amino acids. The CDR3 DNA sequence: TGTGCCAGCAGCCTTTCCCAACTAGCGGGAATCACCGGGGAGCTGTTTTTT. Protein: CASSLSQLAGITGELFF.

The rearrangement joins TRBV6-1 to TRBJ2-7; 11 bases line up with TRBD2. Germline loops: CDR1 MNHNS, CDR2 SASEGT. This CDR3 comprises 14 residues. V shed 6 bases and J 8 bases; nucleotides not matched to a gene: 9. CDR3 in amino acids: CASRNPLAGVKQYF. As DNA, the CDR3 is TGTGCCAGCAGAAACCCACTAGCGGGAGTCAAGCAGTACTTC.

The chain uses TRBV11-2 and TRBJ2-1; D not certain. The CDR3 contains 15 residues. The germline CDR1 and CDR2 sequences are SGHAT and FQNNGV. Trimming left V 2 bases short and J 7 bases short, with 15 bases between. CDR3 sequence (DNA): TGTGCCAGCAGCTTAAGCGCGCCTGGGTTTAATGAGCAGTTCTTC. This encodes CASSLSAPGFNEQFF.

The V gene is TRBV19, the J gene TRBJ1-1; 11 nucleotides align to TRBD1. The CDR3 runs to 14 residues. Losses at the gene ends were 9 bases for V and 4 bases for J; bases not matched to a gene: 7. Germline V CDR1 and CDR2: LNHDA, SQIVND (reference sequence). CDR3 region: CASRTGGGSTEAFF. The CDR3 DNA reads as TGTGCCAGCAGGACAGGGGGCGGATCCACTGAAGCTTTCTTT.

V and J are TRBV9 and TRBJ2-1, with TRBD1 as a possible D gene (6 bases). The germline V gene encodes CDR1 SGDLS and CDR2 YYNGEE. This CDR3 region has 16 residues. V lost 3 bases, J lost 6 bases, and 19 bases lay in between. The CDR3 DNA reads TGTGCCAGCAGCGCACCTCTAAGCAGGGGCCTCAATGAGCAGTTCTTC. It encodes CASSAPLSRGLNEQFF.

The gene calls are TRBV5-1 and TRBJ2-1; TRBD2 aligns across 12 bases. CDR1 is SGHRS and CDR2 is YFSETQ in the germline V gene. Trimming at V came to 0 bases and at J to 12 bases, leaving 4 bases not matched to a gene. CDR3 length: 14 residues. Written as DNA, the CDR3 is TGCGCCAGCAGCTTGGAGCTAGCGGGAGGGAGGCAGTTCTTC. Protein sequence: CASSLELAGGRQFF.

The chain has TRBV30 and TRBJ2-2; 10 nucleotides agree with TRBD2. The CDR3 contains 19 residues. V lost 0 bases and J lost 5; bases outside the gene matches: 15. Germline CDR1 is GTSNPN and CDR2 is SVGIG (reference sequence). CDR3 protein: CAWSVLAGRALRGTGELFF. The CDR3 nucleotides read TGTGCCTGGAGTGTACTAGCGGGAAGGGCTCTCCGGGGGACCGGGGAGCTGTTTTTT.

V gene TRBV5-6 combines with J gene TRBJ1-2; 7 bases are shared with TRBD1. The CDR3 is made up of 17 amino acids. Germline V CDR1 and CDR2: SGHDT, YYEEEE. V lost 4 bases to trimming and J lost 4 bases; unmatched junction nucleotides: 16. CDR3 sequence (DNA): TGTGCCAGCAGCCCTGAGACCGGACAGGTGAGGGGCTATGGCTACACCTTC. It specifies CASSPETGQVRGYGYTF.

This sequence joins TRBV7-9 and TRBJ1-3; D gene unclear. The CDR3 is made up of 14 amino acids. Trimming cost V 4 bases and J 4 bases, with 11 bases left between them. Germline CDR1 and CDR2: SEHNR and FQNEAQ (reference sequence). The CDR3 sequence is CASSSGLRGNTIYF. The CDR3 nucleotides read TGTGCCAGCAGCTCAGGACTACGGGGAAACACCATATATTTT.

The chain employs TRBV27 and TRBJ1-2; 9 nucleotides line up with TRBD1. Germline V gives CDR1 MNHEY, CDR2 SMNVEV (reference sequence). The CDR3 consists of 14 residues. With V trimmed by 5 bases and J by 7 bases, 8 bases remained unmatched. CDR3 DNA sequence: TGTGCCAGCAGTCCCGGACAGGGGAATGGTGGCTACACCTTC. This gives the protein CASSPGQGNGGYTF.

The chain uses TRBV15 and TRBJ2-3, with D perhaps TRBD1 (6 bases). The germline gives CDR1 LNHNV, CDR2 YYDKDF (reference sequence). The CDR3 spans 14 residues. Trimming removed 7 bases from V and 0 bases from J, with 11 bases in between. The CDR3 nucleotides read TGTGCCACCATTCCGGGACAAAGCACAGATACGCAGTATTTT. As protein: CATIPGQSTDTQYF.

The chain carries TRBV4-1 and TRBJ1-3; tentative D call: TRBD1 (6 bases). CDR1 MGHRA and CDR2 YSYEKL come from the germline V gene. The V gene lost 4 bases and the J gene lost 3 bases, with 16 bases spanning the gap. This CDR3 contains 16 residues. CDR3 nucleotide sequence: TGCGCCAGCAGCCCTGTCCCCTCAGGGGATGGAAACACCATATATTTT. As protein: CASSPVPSGDGNTIYF.

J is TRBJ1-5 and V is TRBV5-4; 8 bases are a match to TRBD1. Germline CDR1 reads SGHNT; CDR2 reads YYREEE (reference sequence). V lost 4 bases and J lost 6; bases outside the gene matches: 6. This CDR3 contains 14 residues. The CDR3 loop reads CASSGQGIAQPQHF. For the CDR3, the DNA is TGTGCCAGCAGCGGACAGGGTATCGCTCAGCCCCAGCATTTT.

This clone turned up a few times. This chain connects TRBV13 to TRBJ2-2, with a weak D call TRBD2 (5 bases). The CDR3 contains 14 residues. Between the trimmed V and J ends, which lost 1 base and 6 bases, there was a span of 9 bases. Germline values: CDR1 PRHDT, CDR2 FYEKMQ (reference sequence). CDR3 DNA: TGTGCCAGCAGCTTAGTGGGTAGCGCCGGGGAGCTGTTTTTT. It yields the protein CASSLVGSAGELFF.

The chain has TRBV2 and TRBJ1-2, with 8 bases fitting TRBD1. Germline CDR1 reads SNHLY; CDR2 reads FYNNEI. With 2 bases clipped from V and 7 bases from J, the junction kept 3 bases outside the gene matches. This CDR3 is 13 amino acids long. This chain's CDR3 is CASSESDRGGYTF. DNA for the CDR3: TGTGCCAGCAGTGAATCCGACAGGGGTGGCTACACCTTC.

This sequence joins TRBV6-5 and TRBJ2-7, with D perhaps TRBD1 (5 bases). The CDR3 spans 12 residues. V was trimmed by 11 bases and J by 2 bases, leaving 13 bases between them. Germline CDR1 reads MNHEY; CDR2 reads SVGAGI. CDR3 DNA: TGTGCCTGTGGTTGGGGCGCCTACGAGCAGTACTTC. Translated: CACGWGAYEQYF.

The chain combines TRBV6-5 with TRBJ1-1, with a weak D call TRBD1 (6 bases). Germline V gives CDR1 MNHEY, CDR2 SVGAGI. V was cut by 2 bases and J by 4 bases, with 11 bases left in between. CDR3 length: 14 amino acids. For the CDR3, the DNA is TGTGCCAGCAGTTACACAGGGTGGCGCACTGAAGCTTTCTTT. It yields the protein CASSYTGWRTEAFF.

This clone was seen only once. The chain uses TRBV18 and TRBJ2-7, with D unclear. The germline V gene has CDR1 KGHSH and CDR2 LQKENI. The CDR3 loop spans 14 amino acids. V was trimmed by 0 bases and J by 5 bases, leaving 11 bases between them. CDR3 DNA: TGTGCCAGCTCACCACCGTCTAGGCCGAACGAGCAGTACTTC. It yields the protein CASSPPSRPNEQYF.

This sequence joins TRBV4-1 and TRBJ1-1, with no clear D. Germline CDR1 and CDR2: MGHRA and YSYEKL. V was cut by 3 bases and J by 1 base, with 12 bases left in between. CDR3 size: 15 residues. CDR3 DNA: TGCGCCAGCAGCCATTTATCGGAGGGGAACACTGAAGCTTTCTTT. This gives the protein CASSHLSEGNTEAFF.

The CDR3 bases are TGTGCCAGCAGCCAAGATCAGGGACTGGGGCCCCTCCACTTT. It translates to CASSQDQGLGPLHF. The chain is built from TRBV4-2 and TRBJ1-6, with D perhaps matching TRBD1 (5 bases). The germline V and J ends were trimmed by 0 bases and 13 bases, with 13 bases remaining between them. Germline V gene data show CDR1 as LGHNA and CDR2 as YNFKEQ. This CDR3 region has 14 residues.

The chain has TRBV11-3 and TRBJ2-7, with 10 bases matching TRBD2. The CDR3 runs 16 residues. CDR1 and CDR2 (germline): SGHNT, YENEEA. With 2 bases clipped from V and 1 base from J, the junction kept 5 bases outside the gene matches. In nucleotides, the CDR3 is TGTGCCAGCAGCTTAATCGTAGCGGGGGGTTCCTACGAGCAGTACTTC. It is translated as CASSLIVAGGSYEQYF.

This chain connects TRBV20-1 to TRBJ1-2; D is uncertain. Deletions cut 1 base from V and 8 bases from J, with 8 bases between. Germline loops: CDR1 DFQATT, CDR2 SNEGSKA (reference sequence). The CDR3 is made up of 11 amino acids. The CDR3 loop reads CSARAGKGYTF. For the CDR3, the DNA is TGCAGTGCTAGAGCGGGAAAAGGCTACACCTTC.

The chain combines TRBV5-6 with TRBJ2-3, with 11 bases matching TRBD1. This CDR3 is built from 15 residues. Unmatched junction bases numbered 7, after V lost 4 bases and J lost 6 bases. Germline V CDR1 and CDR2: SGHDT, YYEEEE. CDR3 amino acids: CASSIGQGARDTQYF. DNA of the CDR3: TGTGCCAGCAGCATCGGACAGGGGGCAAGGGATACGCAGTATTTT.

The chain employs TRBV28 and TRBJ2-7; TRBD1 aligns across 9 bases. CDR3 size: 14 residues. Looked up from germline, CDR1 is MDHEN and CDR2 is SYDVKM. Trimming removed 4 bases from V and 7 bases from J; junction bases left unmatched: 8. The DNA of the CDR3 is TGTGCCAGCAGTTCTGGACAGGGGATAGGGGAGCAGTACTTC. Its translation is CASSSGQGIGEQYF. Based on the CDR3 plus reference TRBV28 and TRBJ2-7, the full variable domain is DVKVTQSSRYLVKRTGEKVFLECVQDMDHENMFWYRQDPGLGLRLIYFSYDVKMKEKGDIPEGYSVSREKKERFSLILESASTNQTSMYLCASSSGQGIGEQYFGPGTRLTVT.